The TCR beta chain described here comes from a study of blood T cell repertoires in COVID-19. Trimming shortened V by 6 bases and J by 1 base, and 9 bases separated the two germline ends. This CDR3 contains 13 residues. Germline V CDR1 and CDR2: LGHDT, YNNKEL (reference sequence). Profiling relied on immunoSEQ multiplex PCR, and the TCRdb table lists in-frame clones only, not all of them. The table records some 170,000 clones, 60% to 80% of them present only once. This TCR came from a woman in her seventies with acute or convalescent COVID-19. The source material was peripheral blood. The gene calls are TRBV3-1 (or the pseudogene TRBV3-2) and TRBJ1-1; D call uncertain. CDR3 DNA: TGTGCCAGCAGAGGAGACGCGAACACTGAAGCTTTCTTT. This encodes CASRGDANTEAFF.